The T cell receptor beta chain described here comes from a study of T cell repertoires in cytomegalovirus infection. Looking at the study overall: Newly reported HLA-C-restricted and thoroughly characterized HLA-B-restricted CMV epitopes were employed. Indicated by public TCR beta signatures were CMV infection and matching HLA type.

V lost 4 bases and J lost 3; bases outside the gene matches: 6. The germline gives CDR1 SGDLS, CDR2 YYNGEE. The CDR3 runs to 16 residues. TCRdb fed the reads into MiXCR, producing one record per CDR3 protein. The data contain about 71,000 distinct CDR3 sequences, around 20% of them singletons. Concerning this clonotype itself: Its antigen is unknown.

The study, taken as a whole, reports: Pooled public TCR beta family frequency picked out CMV carriers with the relevant HLA. CMV-specific TCR beta clonotypes restricted by HLA-C dominated the ex vivo response.

Sequencing used CD8+ T cells from cultured PBMCs, obtained from culture after CMV antigen stimulation. The TCR was taken from a human donor in good health (CMV status not recorded). Some clones in this sample may be carry-over from other donors' samples. This chain links TRBV9 with TRBJ2-2; 10 nucleotides line up with TRBD1. In DNA, the CDR3 is TGTGCCAGCAGCTTGAGACAGGGGGCAGACACCGGGGAGCTGTTTTTT. This codes for CASSLRQGADTGELFF.